This TCR beta chain comes out of a study of CD4+ T cells in melanoma. This table comes from immunoSEQ multiplex PCR, and its TCRdb copy is limited to in-frame clones, with some not included. The sample contains 110,000 to 150,000 clones, about nine tenths of which appear only once. Germline V gene data show CDR1 as MNHEY and CDR2 as SVGAGI. The CDR3 runs 13 residues. Trimming took off 6 bases at V and 2 bases at J, with 8 bases between the two ends. The TCR was taken from a human donor with melanoma. The chain is built from TRBV6-5 and TRBJ2-1; D may be TRBD1 (5 bases). CDR3 sequence reads: CASSDRTYNEQFF. As DNA, the CDR3 is TGTGCCAGCAGCGACAGAACCTACAATGAGCAGTTCTTC.